This T cell receptor beta chain was sequenced during a study of T cells in localized non-small cell lung cancer. Study results and limitations: In the blood, greater T cell density corresponded to longer overall survival. Adjacent lung held a median roughly 50 of the top 100 tumor clones. Adjacent uninvolved lung had the highest clonality, suggesting focused antigen responses. Heterogeneity is still possible, as just one tumor region was sequenced.

Using immunoSEQ multiplex PCR, the repertoire was profiled, and TCRdb retains in-frame clones only, with some absent. The data contain about 40,000 clones, about 86% of them seen just once; the ten biggest clones take up 6.5% to 8%. To note about this clone: Its cognate antigen is unknown.

CDR3 length equals 13 residues. The V gene's germline CDR1 is SNHLY and CDR2 FYNNEI. V lost 3 bases, J lost 6 bases, and 6 bases lay in between. The chain joins TRBV2 to TRBJ1-6; no clear D. This material consisted of peripheral blood mononuclear cells, taken before any cancer treatment. This TCR came from a male donor at least 60 years old with stage II lung adenocarcinoma. CDR3 coding DNA: TGTGCCAGCAGTGATTCGGTTAATTCACCCCTCCACTTT. It encodes CASSDSVNSPLHF. Full variable domain (outside the CDR3, taken from reference TRBV2 and TRBJ1-6): EPEVTQTPSHQVTQMGQEVILRCVPISNHLYFYWYRQILGQKVEFLVSFYNNEISEKSEIFDDQFSVERPDGSNFTLKIRSTKLEDSAMYFCASSDSVNSPLHFGNGTRLTVT.